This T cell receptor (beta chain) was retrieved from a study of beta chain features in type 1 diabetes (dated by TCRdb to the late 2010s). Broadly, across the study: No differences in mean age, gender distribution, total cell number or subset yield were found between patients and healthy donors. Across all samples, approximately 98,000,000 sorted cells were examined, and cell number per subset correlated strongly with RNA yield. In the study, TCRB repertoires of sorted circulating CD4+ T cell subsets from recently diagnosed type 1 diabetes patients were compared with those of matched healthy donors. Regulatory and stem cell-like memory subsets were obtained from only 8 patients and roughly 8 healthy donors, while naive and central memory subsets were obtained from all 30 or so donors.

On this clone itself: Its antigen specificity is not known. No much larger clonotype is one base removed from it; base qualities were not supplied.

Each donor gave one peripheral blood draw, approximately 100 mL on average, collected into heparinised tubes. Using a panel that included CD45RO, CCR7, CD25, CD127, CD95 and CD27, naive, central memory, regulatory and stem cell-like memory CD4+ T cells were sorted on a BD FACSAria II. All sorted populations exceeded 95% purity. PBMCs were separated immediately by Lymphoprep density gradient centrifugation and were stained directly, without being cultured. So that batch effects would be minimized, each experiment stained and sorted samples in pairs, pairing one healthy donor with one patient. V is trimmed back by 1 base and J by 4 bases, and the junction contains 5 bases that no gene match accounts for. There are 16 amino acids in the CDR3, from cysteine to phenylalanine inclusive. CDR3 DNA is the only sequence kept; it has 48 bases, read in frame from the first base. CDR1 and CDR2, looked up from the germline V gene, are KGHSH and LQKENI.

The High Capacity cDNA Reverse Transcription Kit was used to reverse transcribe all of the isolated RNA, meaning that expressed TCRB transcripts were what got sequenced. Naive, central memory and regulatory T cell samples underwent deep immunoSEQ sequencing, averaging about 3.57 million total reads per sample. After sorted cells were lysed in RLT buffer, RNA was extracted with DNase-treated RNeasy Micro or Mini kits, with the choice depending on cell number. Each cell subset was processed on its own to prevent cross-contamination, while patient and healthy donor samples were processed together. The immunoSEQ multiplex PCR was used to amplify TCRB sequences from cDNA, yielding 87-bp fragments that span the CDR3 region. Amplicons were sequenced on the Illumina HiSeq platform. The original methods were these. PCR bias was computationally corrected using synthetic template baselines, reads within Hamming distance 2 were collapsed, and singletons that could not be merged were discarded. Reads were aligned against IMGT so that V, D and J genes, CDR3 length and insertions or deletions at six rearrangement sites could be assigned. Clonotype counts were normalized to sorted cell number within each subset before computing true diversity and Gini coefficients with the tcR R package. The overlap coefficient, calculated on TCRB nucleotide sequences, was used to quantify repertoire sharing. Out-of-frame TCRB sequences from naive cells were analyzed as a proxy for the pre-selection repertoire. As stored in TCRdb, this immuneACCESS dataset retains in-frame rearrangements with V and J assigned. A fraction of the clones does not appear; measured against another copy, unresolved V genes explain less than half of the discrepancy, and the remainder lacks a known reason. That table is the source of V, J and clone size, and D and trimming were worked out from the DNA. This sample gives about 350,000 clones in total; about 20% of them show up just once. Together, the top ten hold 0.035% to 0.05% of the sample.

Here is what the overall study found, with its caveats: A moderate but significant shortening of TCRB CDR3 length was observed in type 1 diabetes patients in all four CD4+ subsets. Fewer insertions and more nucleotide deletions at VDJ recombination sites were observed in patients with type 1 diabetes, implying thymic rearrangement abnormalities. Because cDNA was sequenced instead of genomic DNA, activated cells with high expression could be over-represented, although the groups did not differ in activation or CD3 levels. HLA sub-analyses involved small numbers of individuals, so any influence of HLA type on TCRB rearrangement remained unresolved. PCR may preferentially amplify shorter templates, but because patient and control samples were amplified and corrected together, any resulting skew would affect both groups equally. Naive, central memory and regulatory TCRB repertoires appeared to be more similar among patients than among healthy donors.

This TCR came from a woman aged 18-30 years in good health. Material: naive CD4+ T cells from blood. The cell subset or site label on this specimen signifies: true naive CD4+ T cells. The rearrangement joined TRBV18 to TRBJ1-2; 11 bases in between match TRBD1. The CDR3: CASSPHPGTGGYGYTF. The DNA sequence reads TGTGCCAGCTCACCACACCCCGGGACAGGGGGCTATGGCTACACCTTC.